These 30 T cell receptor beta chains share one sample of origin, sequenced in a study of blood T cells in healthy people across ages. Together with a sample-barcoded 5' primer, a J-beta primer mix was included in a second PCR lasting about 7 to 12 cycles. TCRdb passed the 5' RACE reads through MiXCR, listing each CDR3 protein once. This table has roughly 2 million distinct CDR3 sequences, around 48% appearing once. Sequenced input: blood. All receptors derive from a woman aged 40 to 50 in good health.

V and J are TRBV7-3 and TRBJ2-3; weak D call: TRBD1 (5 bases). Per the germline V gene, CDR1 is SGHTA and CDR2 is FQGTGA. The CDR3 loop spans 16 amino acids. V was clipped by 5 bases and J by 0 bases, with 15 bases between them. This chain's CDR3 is CASSMGLGQSTDTQYF. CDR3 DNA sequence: TGTGCCAGCAGCATGGGATTGGGGCAGAGCACAGATACGCAGTATTTT.

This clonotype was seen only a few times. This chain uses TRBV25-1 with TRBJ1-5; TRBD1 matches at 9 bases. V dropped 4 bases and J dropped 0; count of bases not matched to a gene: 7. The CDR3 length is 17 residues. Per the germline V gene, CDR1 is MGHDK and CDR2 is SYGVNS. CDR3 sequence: CASSARDRENSNQPQHF. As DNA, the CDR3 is TGTGCCAGCAGTGCCCGGGACAGGGAGAATAGCAATCAGCCCCAGCATTTT.

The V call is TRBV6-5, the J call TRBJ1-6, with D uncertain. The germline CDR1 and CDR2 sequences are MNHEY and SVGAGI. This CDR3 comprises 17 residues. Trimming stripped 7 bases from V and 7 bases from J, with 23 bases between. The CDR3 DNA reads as TGTGCCAGCACTTCGAAAGGTGGGATCCTCCTAAATTCACCCCTCCACTTT. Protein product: CASTSKGGILLNSPLHF.

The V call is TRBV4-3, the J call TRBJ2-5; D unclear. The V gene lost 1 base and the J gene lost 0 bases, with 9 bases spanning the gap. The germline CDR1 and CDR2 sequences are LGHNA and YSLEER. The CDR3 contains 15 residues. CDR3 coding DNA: TGCGCCAGCAGCCAAGTAATCGGCTACCAAGAGACCCAGTACTTC. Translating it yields CASSQVIGYQETQYF.

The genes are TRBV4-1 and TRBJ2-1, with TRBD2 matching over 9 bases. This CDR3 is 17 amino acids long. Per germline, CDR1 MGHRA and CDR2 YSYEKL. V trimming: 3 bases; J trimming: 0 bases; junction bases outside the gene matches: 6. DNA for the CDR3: TGCGCCAGCAGCCACCTAGCGGGGAGAAGCTCCTACAATGAGCAGTTCTTC. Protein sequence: CASSHLAGRSSYNEQFF.

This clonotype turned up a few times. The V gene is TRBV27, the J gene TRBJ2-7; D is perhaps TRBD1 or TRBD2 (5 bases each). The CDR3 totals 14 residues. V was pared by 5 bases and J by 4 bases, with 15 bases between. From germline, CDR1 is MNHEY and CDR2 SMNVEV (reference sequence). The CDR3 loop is CASSGLSGGYEQYF. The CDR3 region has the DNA TGTGCCAGCAGTGGATTAAGTGGGGGTTACGAGCAGTACTTC.

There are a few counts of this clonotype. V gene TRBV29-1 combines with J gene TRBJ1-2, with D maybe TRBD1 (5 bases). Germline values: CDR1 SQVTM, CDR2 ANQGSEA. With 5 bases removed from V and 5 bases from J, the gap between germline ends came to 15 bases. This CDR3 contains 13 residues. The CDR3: CSVKVQGGYGYTF. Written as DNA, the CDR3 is TGCAGCGTTAAGGTCCAGGGAGGGTATGGCTACACCTTC. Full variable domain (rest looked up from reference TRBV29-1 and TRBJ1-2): SAVISQKPSRDICQRGTSLTIQCQVDSQVTMMFWYRQQPGQSLTLIATANQGSEATYESGFVIDKFPISRPNLTFSTLTVSNMSPEDSSIYLCSVKVQGGYGYTFGSGTRLTVV.

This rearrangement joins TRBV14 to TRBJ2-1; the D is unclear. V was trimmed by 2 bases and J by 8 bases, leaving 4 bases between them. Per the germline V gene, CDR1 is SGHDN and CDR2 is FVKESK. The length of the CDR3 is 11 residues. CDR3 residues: CASSQMYEQFF. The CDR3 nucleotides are TGTGCCAGCAGCCAAATGTATGAGCAGTTCTTC. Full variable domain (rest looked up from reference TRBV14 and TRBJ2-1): EAGVTQFPSHSVIEKGQTVTLRCDPISGHDNLYWYRRVMGKEIKFLLHFVKESKQDESGMPNNRFLAERTGGTYSTLKVQPAELEDSGVYFCASSQMYEQFFGPGTRLTVL.

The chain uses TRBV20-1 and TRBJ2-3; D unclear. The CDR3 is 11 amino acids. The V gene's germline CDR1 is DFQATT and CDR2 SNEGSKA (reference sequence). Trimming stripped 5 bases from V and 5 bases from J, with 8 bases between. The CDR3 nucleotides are TGCAGTGCTGCTAAGGGAGATACGCAGTATTTT. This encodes CSAAKGDTQYF.

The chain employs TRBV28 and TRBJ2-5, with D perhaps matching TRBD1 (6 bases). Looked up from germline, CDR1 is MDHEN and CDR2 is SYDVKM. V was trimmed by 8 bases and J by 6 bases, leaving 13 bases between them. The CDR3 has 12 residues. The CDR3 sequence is CASLGAGKTQYF. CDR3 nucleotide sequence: TGTGCCAGCTTGGGGGCAGGGAAGACCCAGTACTTC.

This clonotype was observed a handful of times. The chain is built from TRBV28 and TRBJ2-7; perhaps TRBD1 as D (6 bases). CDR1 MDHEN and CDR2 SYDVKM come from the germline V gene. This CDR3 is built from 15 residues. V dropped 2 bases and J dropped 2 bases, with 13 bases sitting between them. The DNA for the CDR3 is TGTGCCAGCAGTTTAGGACAGAATTCCCCCTACGAGCAGTACTTC. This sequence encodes CASSLGQNSPYEQYF. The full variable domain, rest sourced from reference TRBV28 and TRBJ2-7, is DVKVTQSSRYLVKRTGEKVFLECVQDMDHENMFWYRQDPGLGLRLIYFSYDVKMKEKGDIPEGYSVSREKKERFSLILESASTNQTSMYLCASSLGQNSPYEQYFGPGTRLTVT.

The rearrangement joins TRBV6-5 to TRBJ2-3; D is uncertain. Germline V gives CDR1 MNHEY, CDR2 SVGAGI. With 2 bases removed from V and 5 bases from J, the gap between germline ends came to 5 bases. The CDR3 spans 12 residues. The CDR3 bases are TGTGCCAGCAGTTACAAGGGAGATACGCAGTATTTT. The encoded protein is CASSYKGDTQYF.

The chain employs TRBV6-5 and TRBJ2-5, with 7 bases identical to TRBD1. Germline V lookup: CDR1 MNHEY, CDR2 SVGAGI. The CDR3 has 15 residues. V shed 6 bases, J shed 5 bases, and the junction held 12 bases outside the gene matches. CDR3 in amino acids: CASSRDSFFLETQYF. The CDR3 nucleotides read TGTGCCAGCAGCAGGGACAGTTTTTTTTTGGAGACCCAGTACTTC.

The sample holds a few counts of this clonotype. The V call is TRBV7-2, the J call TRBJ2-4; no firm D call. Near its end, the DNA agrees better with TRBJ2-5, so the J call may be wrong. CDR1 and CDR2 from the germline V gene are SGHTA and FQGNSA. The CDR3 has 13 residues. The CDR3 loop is CASTQLVPETQYF. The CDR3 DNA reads TGTGCCAGCACCCAATTGGTCCCGGAGACCCAGTACTTC.

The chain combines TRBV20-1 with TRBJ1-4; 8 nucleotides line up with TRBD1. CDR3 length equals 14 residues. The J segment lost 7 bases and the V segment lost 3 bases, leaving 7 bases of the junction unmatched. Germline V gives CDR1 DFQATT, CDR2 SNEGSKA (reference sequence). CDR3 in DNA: TGCAGTGCTAGTTTGGTCAGGGGGCCTGAAAAACTGTTTTTT. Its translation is CSASLVRGPEKLFF.

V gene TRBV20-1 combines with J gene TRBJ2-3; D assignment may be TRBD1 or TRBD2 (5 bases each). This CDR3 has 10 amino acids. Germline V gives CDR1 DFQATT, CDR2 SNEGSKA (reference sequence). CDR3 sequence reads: CRRDHGTQYF. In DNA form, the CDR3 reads TGCAGAAGGGACCACGGTACGCAGTATTTT.

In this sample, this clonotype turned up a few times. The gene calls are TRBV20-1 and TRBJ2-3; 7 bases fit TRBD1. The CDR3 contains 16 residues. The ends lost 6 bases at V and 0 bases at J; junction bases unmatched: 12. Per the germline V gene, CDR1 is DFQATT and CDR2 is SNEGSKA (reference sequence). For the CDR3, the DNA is TGCAGTGCGCTCCCCCCTCTGGGACAGAGCACAGATACGCAGTATTTT. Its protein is CSALPPLGQSTDTQYF.

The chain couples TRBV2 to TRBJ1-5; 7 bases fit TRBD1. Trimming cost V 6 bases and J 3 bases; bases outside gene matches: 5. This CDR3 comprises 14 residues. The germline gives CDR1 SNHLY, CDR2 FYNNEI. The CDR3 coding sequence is TGTGCCAGCAGGATGGGACAGAACAATCAGCCCCAGCATTTT. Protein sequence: CASRMGQNNQPQHF.

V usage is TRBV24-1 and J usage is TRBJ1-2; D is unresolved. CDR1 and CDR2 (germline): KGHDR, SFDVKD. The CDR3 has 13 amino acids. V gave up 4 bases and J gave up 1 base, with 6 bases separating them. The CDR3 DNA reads TGTGCCACCAGTGAAAAGTTTAACTATGGCTACACCTTC. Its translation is CATSEKFNYGYTF.

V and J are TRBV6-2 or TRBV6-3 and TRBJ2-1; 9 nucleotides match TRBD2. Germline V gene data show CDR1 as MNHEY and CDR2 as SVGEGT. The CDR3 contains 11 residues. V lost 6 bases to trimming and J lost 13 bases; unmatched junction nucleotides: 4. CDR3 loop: CASSYSGGQFF. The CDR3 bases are TGTGCCAGCAGCTATAGCGGGGGCCAGTTCTTC.

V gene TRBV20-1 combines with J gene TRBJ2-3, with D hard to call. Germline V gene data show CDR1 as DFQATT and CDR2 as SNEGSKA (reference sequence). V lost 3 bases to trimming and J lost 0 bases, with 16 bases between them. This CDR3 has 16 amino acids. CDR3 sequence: CSASRPGRPSTDTQYF. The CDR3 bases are TGCAGTGCTAGCCGTCCCGGGCGCCCTAGCACAGATACGCAGTATTTT.

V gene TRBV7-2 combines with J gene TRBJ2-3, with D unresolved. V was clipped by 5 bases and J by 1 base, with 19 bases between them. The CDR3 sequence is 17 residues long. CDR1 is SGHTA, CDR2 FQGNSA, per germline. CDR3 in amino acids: CASSLQRLEVRTDTQYF. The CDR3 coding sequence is TGTGCCAGCAGCCTACAAAGACTCGAGGTTCGCACAGATACGCAGTATTTT.

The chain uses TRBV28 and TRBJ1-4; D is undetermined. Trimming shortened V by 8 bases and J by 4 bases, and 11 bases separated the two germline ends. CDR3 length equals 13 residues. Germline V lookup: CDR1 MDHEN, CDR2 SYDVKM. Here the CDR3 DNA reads TGTGCCAGCCTGGCAAGGGTTAATGAAAAACTGTTTTTT. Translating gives CASLARVNEKLFF.

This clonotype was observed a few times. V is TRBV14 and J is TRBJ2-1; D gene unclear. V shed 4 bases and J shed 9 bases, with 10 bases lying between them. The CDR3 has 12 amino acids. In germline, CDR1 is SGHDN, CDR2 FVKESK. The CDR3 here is CASSRRPGEQFF. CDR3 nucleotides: TGTGCCAGCAGCCGGCGTCCGGGTGAGCAGTTCTTC.

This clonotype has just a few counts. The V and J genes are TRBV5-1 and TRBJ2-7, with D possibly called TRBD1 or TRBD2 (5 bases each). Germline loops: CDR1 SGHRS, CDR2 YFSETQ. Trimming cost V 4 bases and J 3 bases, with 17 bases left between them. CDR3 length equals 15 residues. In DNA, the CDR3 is TGCGCCAGCAGCAAGACCGGGACGGCGAACTACGAGCAGTACTTC. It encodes CASSKTGTANYEQYF.

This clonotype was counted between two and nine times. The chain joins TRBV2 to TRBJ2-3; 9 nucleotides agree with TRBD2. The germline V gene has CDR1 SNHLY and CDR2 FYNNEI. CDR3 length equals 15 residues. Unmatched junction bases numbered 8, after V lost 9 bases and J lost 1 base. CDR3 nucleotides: TGTGCCAGTCGGAAGGTAGCGGGAGGCACAGATACGCAGTATTTT. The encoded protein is CASRKVAGGTDTQYF.

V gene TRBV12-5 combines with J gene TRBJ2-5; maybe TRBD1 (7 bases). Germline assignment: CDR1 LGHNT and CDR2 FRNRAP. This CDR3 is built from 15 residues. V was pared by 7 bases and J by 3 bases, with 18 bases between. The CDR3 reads CASARGAPDEETQYF. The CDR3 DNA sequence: TGTGCTAGTGCCAGGGGGGCGCCGGACGAAGAGACCCAGTACTTC.

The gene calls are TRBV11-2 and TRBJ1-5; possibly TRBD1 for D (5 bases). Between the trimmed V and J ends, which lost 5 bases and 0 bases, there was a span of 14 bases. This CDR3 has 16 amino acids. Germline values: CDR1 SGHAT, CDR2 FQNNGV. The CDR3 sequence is CASSPITGVSNQPQHF. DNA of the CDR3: TGTGCCAGCAGCCCGATCACAGGAGTTAGCAATCAGCCCCAGCATTTT.

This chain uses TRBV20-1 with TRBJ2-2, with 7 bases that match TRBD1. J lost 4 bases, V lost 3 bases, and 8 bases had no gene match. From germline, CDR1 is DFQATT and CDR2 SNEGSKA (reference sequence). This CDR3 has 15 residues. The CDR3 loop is CSARKVTGSTGELFF. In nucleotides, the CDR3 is TGCAGTGCTAGGAAGGTGACAGGGAGCACCGGGGAGCTGTTTTTT.

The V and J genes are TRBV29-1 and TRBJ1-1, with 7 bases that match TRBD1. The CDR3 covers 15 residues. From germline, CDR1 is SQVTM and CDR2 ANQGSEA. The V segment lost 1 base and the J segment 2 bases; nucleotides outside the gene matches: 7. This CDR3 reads CSVEGRRGENTEAFF. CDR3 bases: TGCAGCGTTGAAGGTCGCAGGGGGGAAAACACTGAAGCTTTCTTT.